The present entry profiles one TCR beta chain with its context. This clonotype appeared many times. Its recognized antigen is unknown. Qualities for individual bases were not recorded, and no much larger clone is one base off. The ophthalmopathy patients had moderately to severely active disease, with a Clinical Activity Score of 3 or higher, a NOSPECS grade of 4 or higher, and a disease duration of less than 3 months. Patients with other autoimmune diseases, uncontrolled infections, pregnancy or lactation were excluded from the study. Diagnosis relied on clinical symptoms, serum thyroxine, TRAb, thyroid ultrasound and orbital computed tomography. Ficoll-Paque density gradient centrifugation was used to isolate PBMCs from around 10 ml of fresh peripheral blood. Total RNA was extracted with Trizol reagent and quality-checked on an Agilent 2100 Bioanalyzer. The data are from a study of Graves' ophthalmopathy and Graves' hyperthyroidism (dated by TCRdb to the late 2010s). The study in broad terms: Peripheral blood was collected before any treatment was given, at the time of initial diagnosis. The study used signatures of the TCR beta repertoire to tell Graves' ophthalmopathy apart from Graves' hyperthyroidism and to predict which patients would progress to ophthalmopathy. In total, approximately 130 blood samples were TCR-sequenced: approximately 40 ophthalmopathy, some 75 hyperthyroidism and about 17 hyperthyroidism-to-ophthalmopathy patients. A discovery set of 90 to 100 patients (43 ophthalmopathy, approximately 58 stable hyperthyroidism) was enrolled to explore V-J signatures distinguishing ophthalmopathy from hyperthyroidism. The independent validation cohort included approximately 19 hyperthyroidism patients plus 17 patients who later progressed from hyperthyroidism to ophthalmopathy. T-cell repertoires of thyroid tissue and blood were compared in six or seven hyperthyroidism patients. Once sampling was done, hyperthyroidism patients were given methimazole at a starting dose of 30 mg daily, while ophthalmopathy patients were given high-dose intravenous methylprednisolone. The approximately 90 discovery patients were divided at random into training and test sets in a 7:3 ratio. Broad study findings and their caveats: Most expanded thyroid clonotypes with frequency above 0.001 were also detected in blood, suggesting blood repertoires may reflect the thyroid immune response. No statistical method was used to predetermine the sample size, and group allocation was not hidden from the investigators. In validation, the model predicted ophthalmopathy progression with nearly 71% sensitivity and 72.22% specificity; some 13 predicted patients were CT-confirmed with GO in a median of about 6.2 months. Ophthalmopathy was separated from stable hyperthyroidism by the 13-signature model with about 88% sensitivity and roughly 83% specificity in cross-validation and with 80%/75% in the test set.

TCR beta CDR3 regions were amplified from RNA transcripts for repertoire sequencing. The first round was an RT-PCR using HTBI primers with the Qiagen OneStep RT-PCR kit, and this first round was followed by a second-round multiplex PCR, then size selection and purification. Libraries were sequenced paired-end with 100 bp reads on an Illumina HiSeq2000. The paper's data handling went like this. SOAPnuke was used to process the reads, removing any read that contained adapters or uncalled bases, had a mean Phred below 15, or lacked an exact match to the constant primer or identifier. COPE v1.2.5 was used to merge high-quality paired reads. Clonotypes were defined as unique nucleotide sequences and were aligned to IMGT TRB V, D and J references using MiTCR v1.1. Analysis was restricted to V-J combinations with a frequency above 0.0001, which covered roughly 99% of repertoires. For each V-J combination, a TCR clonal expansion and chaos score was defined as the ratio of F50 clonal expansion to chaos observed in the TCRdist matrix. Welch's t-statistics and random forest were used to narrow the features down to around twelve V-J combinations, which were then fed into a naive Bayes classifier. The similarity between thyroid and blood repertoires was quantified using the Morisita-Horn index. TCRdb cleaned the public reads at Q25 with fastp, built clones with MiXCR and kept in-frame beta chains. Rows with one shared CDR3 protein collapse into an entry with the most common genes and DNA. These V and J calls originate from TCRdb's pipeline instead of the authors' own analysis. The sample includes some 200,000 distinct CDR3 sequences, with roughly 29% observed a single time. The ten largest clones capture 9.1% of the sample.

V loses 5 bases, J loses 3 bases, and the germline ends lie 13 bases apart. Its CDR3 holds 14 amino acids, cysteine through phenylalanine. Left in the record is the CDR3 DNA by itself, 42 bases read in frame from the first base. CDR1 and CDR2 (MGHDK, SYGVNS) derive from the germline V gene. The rearranged segments are TRBV25-1 and TRBJ1-1, with the D gene too uncertain to name. The sequencing sample was made of peripheral blood. The receptor was derived from a man in his fifties or sixties with Graves' ophthalmopathy. Donor details come from another sample of the same person, matched by shared clones. The DNA is TGTGCCAGCAGTCTGTCAGACCTAGACACTGAAGCTTTCTTT. Translation gives CASSLSDLDTEAFF.